Listed here is a single TCR beta chain. The antigen this receptor binds is unknown. Base-call qualities are not available, and no considerably larger clone is one nucleotide away. This entry is derived from a study of blood T cell repertoires in COVID-19 (TCRdb year 2020). About the investigation overall: Collaborator samples came from the United States, Italy and Spain and covered acute and convalescent phases of COVID-19. The material from the prospective study consisted of cDNA or gDNA derived from T cells, B-cell-depleted T cells, or PBMCs. Subjects who had been exposed to COVID-19, were actively infected with it, or had recovered from it provided the deeply sampled blood TCRbeta repertoires that made up the dataset. The repertoires were released in a freely available public database intended as a resource for research on the immune response to SARS-CoV-2. The samples were drawn from two sources: the first 160 participants of the ongoing ImmuneRACE study, and 950 to 1,500 subjects contributed by 6 global collaborators. Sample metadata almost always included a de-identified subject ID, COVID-19 status, age in years and sex. HLA class I and class II types, where available, came from metadata supplied by the sample provider rather than from assay-based typing.

Relative to germline, V is 6 bases shorter and J is 6 bases shorter, with 17 bases between their ends. Taken from the germline V gene, the CDR1 and CDR2 loops are SGHAT and FQNNGV. Reading from cysteine to phenylalanine, the CDR3 counts 15 amino acids. Only the CDR3 part of the read is kept: 45 bases, read in frame from the first base. TCRbeta CDR3 regions were amplified from genomic DNA by means of the immunoSEQ Assay, a bias-controlled multiplex PCR. The paper's processing steps were these. Nucleated cell counts per sample were estimated from amplification of reference gene primers within the assay. To quantify the absolute abundance of each unique TCRbeta CDR3 rearrangement, sequence reads were collapsed and filtered. For each sample, productive Simpson clonality was calculated as the square root of Simpson's diversity index across productive rearrangements. TCRdb mirrors the immuneACCESS table, restricted to in-frame sequences. Some clones are absent from its copies; in checked studies, under half trace to an unresolved V gene, and the reason for the others is unknown. V and J calls and clone size are given by that table; D and trimming were obtained from the DNA. The sample records approximately 300,000 clones, approximately 87% of which are singletons. The top ten clones comprise roughly 5.3% of the sample.

Summary of the overall study and its limitations: The amount of clinical and demographic metadata varied by source and participant and was provided uncurated.

Enrolling through a virtual design, the prospective study's participants ranged in age from about 18 to 89 years and lived across some 23 United States geographic areas. Cohort assignment in the prospective study relied on participant-reported clinical history from a screening survey and a study questionnaire. Recovered participants in ImmuneRACE Cohort 3 were defined as having two consecutive negative NP/OP PCR tests, clearance from a healthcare professional, or resolution of symptoms. In the prospective study, whole blood, serum and a nasopharyngeal or oropharyngeal swab were collected from each participant by mobile phlebotomists. Over a 2-month period, participants in the prospective study had the option of providing additional blood draws and questionnaires. Before DNA extraction, prospective study blood samples were shipped either frozen or at room temperature.

The chain is encoded by TRBV11-2 joined to TRBJ1-4; a weak D assignment points to TRBD1 (5 bases agree). This clonotype was obtained from a woman in her 30s who had recovered from COVID-19. The sequenced material came from PBMCs or T cells enriched from blood (not recorded which). The DNA sequence is given as TGTGCCAGCAGTCAGACACGGGGGAGGCATGAAAAACTGTTTTTT. It is translated as CASSQTRGRHEKLFF.